Sequencing of this T cell receptor (beta chain) was carried out in a study of PD-L1 blockade in urothelial cancer. The overall study: The analyses of blood took place 3 weeks (second dose) and 6 weeks after treatment start.

Trimming cost V 2 bases and J 4 bases; bases outside gene matches: 7. CDR3 length: 18 residues. Germline V CDR1 and CDR2: SNHLY, FYNNEI. The assay was immunoSEQ multiplex PCR, and TCRdb's table has in-frame clones only and misses some. This sample has tens of thousands of clones, with 87% found just once. The sequence derives from a man aged 45 to 65 with urothelial cancer. This chain joins TRBV2 and TRBJ2-2; TRBD2 agrees at 13 bases. Sequences were derived from PBMCs, sampled around atezolizumab (anti-PD-L1) treatment. CDR3: CASSERLAGGLITGELFF. The CDR3 nucleotides are TGTGCCAGCAGTGAACGACTAGCGGGAGGCCTTATCACCGGGGAGCTGTTTTTT.